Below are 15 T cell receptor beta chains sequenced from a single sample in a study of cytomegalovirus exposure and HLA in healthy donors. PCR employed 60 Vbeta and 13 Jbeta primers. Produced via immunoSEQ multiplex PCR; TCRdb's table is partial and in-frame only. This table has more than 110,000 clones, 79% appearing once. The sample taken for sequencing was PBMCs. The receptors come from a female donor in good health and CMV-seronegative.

Here the CDR3 DNA reads TGTGCCAGCAGCACCCCCCCAGGGGAGGGGGTAATGAACACTGAAGCTTTCTTT. Translated, it gives CASSTPPGEGVMNTEAFF. The chain uses TRBV7-9 and TRBJ1-1; tentatively, D is TRBD1 (6 bases). Trimming took 5 bases from V and 0 from J, leaving 22 bases between them. There are 18 residues in the CDR3. Germline V gene data show CDR1 as SEHNR and CDR2 as FQNEAQ (reference sequence).

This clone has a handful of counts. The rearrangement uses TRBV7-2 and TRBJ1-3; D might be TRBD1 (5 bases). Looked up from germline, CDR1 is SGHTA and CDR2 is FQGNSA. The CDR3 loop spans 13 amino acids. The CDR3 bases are TGTGCGTCTGGAGGGGAACCTGGAAACACCATATATTTT. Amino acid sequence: CASGGEPGNTIYF.

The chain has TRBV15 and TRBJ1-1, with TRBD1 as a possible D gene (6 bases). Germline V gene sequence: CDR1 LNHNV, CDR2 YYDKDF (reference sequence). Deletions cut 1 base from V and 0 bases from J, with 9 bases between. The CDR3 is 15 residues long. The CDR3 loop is CATSRGKGVNTEAFF. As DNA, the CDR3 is TGTGCCACCAGCAGAGGTAAGGGGGTGAACACTGAAGCTTTCTTT.

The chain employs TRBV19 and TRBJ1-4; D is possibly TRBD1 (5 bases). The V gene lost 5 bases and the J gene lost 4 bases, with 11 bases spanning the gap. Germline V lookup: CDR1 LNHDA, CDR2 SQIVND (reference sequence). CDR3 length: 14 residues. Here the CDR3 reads CASSAGRNNEKLFF. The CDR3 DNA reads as TGTGCCAGTAGTGCGGGACGGAATAATGAAAAACTGTTTTTT.

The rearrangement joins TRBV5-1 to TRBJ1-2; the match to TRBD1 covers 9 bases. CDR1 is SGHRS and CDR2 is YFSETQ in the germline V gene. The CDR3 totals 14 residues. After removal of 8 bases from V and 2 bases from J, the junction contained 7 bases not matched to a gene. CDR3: CASKTGTGNYGYTF. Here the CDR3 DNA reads TGCGCCAGTAAAACCGGGACAGGGAACTATGGCTACACCTTC. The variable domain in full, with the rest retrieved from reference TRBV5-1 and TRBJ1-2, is KAGVTQTPRYLIKTRGQQVTLSCSPISGHRSVSWYQQTPGQGLQFLFEYFSETQRNKGNFPGRFSGRQFSNSRSEMNVSTLELGDSALYLCASKTGTGNYGYTFGSGTRLTVV.

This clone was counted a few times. CDR3 protein: CASRGARGGYNEQFF. The CDR3 DNA reads as TGTGCCAGCAGGGGGGCCCGCGGGGGCTACAATGAGCAGTTCTTC. The chain employs TRBV6-5 and TRBJ2-1, with a possible D match to TRBD2 (7 bases). The germline V and J ends were trimmed by 6 bases and 3 bases, with 15 bases remaining between them. Per germline, CDR1 MNHEY and CDR2 SVGAGI. The length of the CDR3 is 15 residues.

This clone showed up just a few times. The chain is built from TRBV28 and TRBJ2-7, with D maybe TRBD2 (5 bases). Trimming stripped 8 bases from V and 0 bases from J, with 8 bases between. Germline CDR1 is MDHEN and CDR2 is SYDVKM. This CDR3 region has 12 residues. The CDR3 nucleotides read TGTGCCAGCCAACGGGGCTCCTACGAGCAGTACTTC. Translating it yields CASQRGSYEQYF.

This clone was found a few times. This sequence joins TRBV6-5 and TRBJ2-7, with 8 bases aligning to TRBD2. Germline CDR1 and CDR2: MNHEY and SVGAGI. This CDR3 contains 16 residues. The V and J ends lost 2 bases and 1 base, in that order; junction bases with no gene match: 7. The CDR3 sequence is CASSYGSGGPSYEQYF. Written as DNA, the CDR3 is TGTGCCAGCAGTTACGGGAGCGGGGGCCCTTCCTACGAGCAGTACTTC.

The CDR3 coding sequence is TGTGCCAGCAGCTCAAACAGGGAAACTGAAGCTTTCTTT. Encoded protein: CASSSNRETEAFF. This chain links TRBV13 with TRBJ1-1, with a possible D match to TRBD1 (6 bases). CDR1 and CDR2 (germline): PRHDT, FYEKMQ (reference sequence). The CDR3 contains 13 residues. V gave up 4 bases and J gave up 5 bases, with 11 bases separating them. Based on the CDR3 plus reference TRBV13 and TRBJ1-1, the full variable domain is AAGVIQSPRHLIKEKRETATLKCYPIPRHDTVYWYQQGPGQDPQFLISFYEKMQSDKGSIPDRFSAQQFSDYHSELNMSSLELGDSALYFCASSSNRETEAFFGQGTRLTVV.

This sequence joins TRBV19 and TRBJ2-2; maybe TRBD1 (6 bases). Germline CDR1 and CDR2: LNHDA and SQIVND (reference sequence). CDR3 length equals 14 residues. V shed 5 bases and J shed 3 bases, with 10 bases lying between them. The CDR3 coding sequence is TGTGCCAGTAGTTTTTACAGGGACACCGGGGAGCTGTTTTTT. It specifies CASSFYRDTGELFF.

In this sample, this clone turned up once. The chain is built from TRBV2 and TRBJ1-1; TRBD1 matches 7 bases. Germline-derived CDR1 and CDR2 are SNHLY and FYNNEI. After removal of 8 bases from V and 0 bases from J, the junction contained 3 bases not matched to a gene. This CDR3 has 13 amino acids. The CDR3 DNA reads TGTGCCAGCTACAGGGGAGTGAACACTGAAGCTTTCTTT. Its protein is CASYRGVNTEAFF.

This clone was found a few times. The CDR3 is CASRIDYPLQETQYF. The CDR3 bases are TGTGCCAGCAGGATAGACTACCCGCTCCAAGAGACCCAGTACTTC. The V and J genes are TRBV6-5 and TRBJ2-5; the D gene is possibly TRBD2 (5 bases). The CDR3 has 15 amino acids. The ends were cut back, 6 bases at V and 1 base at J, with 15 bases in the middle. Germline assignment: CDR1 MNHEY and CDR2 SVGAGI.

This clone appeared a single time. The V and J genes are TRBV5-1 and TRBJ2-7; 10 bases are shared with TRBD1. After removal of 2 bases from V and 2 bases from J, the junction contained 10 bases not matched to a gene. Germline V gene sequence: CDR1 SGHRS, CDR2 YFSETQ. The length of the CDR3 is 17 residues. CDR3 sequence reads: CASSFTPPGQGPYEQYF. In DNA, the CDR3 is TGCGCCAGCAGCTTCACCCCCCCGGGACAGGGGCCCTACGAGCAGTACTTC.

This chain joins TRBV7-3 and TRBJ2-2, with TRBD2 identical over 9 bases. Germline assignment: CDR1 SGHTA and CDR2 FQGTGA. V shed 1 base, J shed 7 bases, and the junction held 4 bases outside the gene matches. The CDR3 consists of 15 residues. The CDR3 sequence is CASSLSGGAGGELFF. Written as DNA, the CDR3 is TGTGCCAGCAGCTTAAGCGGGGGGGCCGGCGGGGAGCTGTTTTTT.

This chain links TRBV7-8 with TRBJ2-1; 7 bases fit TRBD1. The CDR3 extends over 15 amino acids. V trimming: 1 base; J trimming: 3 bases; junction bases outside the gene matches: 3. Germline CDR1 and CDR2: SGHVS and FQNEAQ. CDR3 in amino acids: CASSLGQGLYNEQFF. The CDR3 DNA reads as TGTGCCAGCAGCTTAGGACAGGGCCTCTACAATGAGCAGTTCTTC.